This entry describes one TCR beta chain. Its specificity is unknown. The sample comes from a study of CD8+CD57+ T cells in acquired aplastic anemia. Study at large: Isolated CD4+ and CD8+ cells, once sorted, yielded DNA averaging roughly 3.2 ug.

Overall study results and limits: Both patients and controls carried the same twenty-nine CD8+ CDR3 sequences. Significant differences in CD8+ Simpson's diversity were not observed between patients and controls.

The template used for profiling TCR beta VDJ and CDR3 was genomic DNA. In TCRdb, the reads were re-called with MiXCR into one record per CDR3 protein. This sample has approximately 220,000 distinct CDR3 sequences, with approximately 50% found just once. The CDR3 is 17 amino acids. Germline V lookup: CDR1 KGHDR, CDR2 SFDVKD. Trimming pared 1 base from V and 2 bases from J, leaving 14 bases between. Individuals selected for sequencing had exhibited CD8+CD57+ cell expansion on flow cytometry. Every patient was diagnosed with severe acquired aplastic anemia. The sample comprised sorted CD4+, CD8+, or CD8+CD57+ T cells (not recorded which) from PBMCs. This TCR was sampled from a human donor with aplastic anemia. The chain carries TRBV24-1 and TRBJ2-1, with no clear D. CDR3 in amino acids: CATSDFGSGSPYNEQFF. The CDR3 DNA follows: TGTGCCACCAGTGATTTCGGGTCTGGTTCCCCCTACAATGAGCAGTTCTTC.